These 7 T cell receptor beta chains were sequenced from one sample in a study of cytomegalovirus exposure and HLA in healthy donors. Clones were read by immunoSEQ multiplex PCR, and TCRdb kept only the in-frame ones, dropping some. Among 250,000 to 400,000 clones, about 85% were seen once, and the ten largest hold about 1%. The sequenced material came from PBMCs. These receptors all come from a woman younger than 45 in good health and CMV-seropositive.

The J gene is TRBJ2-7, the V gene TRBV28; 14 nucleotides agree with TRBD2. This CDR3 has 15 amino acids. The germline V gene encodes CDR1 MDHEN and CDR2 SYDVKM. V lost 5 bases and J lost 2; bases outside the gene matches: 2. The CDR3 bases are TGTGCCAGCAGTGAGGGACTAGCGGGGGCCTACGAGCAGTACTTC. This gives the protein CASSEGLAGAYEQYF.

The chain couples TRBV7-8 to TRBJ1-6; 7 nucleotides align to TRBD1. Germline CDR1 reads SGHVS; CDR2 reads FQNEAQ. The V gene end was trimmed by 2 bases and the J gene end by 8 bases; junction bases not matched to a gene: 6. The CDR3 is 15 amino acids. CDR3 in DNA: TGTGCCAGCAGCTTATCGGGACAGATCTATTCACCCCTCCACTTT. Amino acid sequence: CASSLSGQIYSPLHF.

The chain carries TRBV5-4 and TRBJ2-1, with 9 bases fitting TRBD2. CDR3 length equals 14 residues. The trim removed 2 bases at V and 7 bases at J, leaving 4 bases unmatched. The germline V gene encodes CDR1 SGHNT and CDR2 YYREEE (reference sequence). CDR3 protein: CASSLAGGGNEQFF. CDR3 sequence (DNA): TGTGCCAGCAGCTTAGCGGGGGGAGGAAATGAGCAGTTCTTC.

J is TRBJ2-1 and V is TRBV30; tentatively, D is TRBD1 (7 bases). The V and J ends lost 5 bases and 7 bases respectively, with 15 bases between them. This CDR3 is 13 amino acids long. Germline lookup yields CDR1 GTSNPN and CDR2 SVGIG (reference sequence). DNA for the CDR3: TGTGCCTGGGCCTCAGGGGGGTGGAATGAGCAGTTCTTC. Amino acids: CAWASGGWNEQFF.

This rearrangement joins TRBV28 to TRBJ2-7; 10 nucleotides agree with TRBD2. After removal of 5 bases from V and 1 base from J, the junction contained 5 bases not matched to a gene. Germline lookup yields CDR1 MDHEN and CDR2 SYDVKM. CDR3 size: 15 residues. In nucleotides, the CDR3 is TGTGCCAGCAGTAAAGCGACTAGCGGGTCCTACGAGCAGTACTTC. Translating it yields CASSKATSGSYEQYF.

The chain recombines TRBV2 with TRBJ2-1; 15 nucleotides agree with TRBD2. The CDR3 has 14 residues. CDR1 is SNHLY, CDR2 FYNNEI, per germline. With V trimmed by 6 bases and J by 8 bases, 2 bases remained unmatched. In DNA, the CDR3 is TGTGCCAGCAGCGGACTAGCGGGGGGGGATGAGCAGTTCTTC. It codes for CASSGLAGGDEQFF.

The rearrangement uses TRBV4-3 and TRBJ2-7; 10 positions agree with TRBD2. The CDR3 is 15 amino acids. Germline CDR1 reads LGHNA; CDR2 reads YSLEER. V lost 1 base to trimming and J lost 3 bases; unmatched junction nucleotides: 3. The CDR3 DNA reads as TGCGCCAGCAGCCAAGCAAGGACTAGCGGCTACGAGCAGTACTTC. This gives the protein CASSQARTSGYEQYF.